This T cell receptor (beta chain) is drawn from a study of blood T cell repertoires in COVID-19. On the study more broadly: Collection of acute and convalescent COVID-19 samples took place in the United States, Italy and Spain.

Germline assignment: CDR1 MDHEN and CDR2 SYDVKM. Unmatched junction bases numbered 8, after V lost 3 bases and J lost 6 bases. The CDR3 covers 16 residues. Original processing methods: Amplification of reference gene primers provided the estimated nucleated cell counts. TCRdb keeps only in-frame clones here, not all; method: immunoSEQ multiplex PCR. V, J and clone size were drawn from that table, and D and trimming were deduced from the DNA. The sample holds more than 200,000 clones, 88% seen once. This clone was found once. The TCR originated in a woman aged 55-69 years with acute or convalescent COVID-19. The gene calls are TRBV28 and TRBJ2-2; 9 nucleotides align to TRBD1. Sequencing was done on a sample of peripheral blood. CDR3 coding DNA: TGTGCCAGCAGTTTCCCCGGGACAGGGTATTCCGGGGAGCTGTTTTTT. Amino acid sequence: CASSFPGTGYSGELFF.